The T cell receptor beta chain described here comes from a study of CD8 T cells in ankylosing spondylitis. The CDR3 extends over 12 amino acids. Germline V gene sequence: CDR1 KGHSH, CDR2 LQKENI. V lost 3 bases and J 3 bases, leaving 4 bases between the germline ends. Whole-study results and caveats: There was a TCR beta motif, made of fewer than 10 highly homologous variants, that appeared characteristic of ankylosing spondylitis blood. Several of the motif variants were reported before in synovial fluid and blood from reactive arthritis.

TCRdb processed the 5' RACE reads anew with MiXCR; each CDR3 protein has one entry. The data show about 240,000 distinct CDR3 sequences, over 8.5% seen once. This clonotype was detected ten times or more. What it binds is not known. The J gene is TRBJ2-3, the V gene TRBV18; unclear D gene. Sequencing used blood, either unsorted or a sorted T cell fraction (not recorded which). This clonotype was sampled from a male donor with ankylosing spondylitis or in good health (not recorded which). CDR3 region: CASSPDTDTQYF. CDR3 sequence (DNA): TGTGCCAGCTCACCGGATACAGATACGCAGTATTTT.